What follows are 26 T cell receptor beta chains derived from one specimen sequenced in a study of blood T cell repertoires in COVID-19. Libraries were prepared by immunoSEQ multiplex PCR; TCRdb keeps only in-frame clonotypes and omits some of them. The sample contains 150,000 to 190,000 clones, approximately 85% of which appear only once. Sequencing was done on a sample of peripheral blood. These receptors originate from a woman aged 60 to 75 with COVID-19, enrolled during active disease.

The chain has TRBV7-9 and TRBJ1-1; maybe TRBD1 (5 bases). The CDR3 contains 14 residues. V dropped 2 bases and J dropped 7 bases, with 14 bases sitting between them. Germline V gene sequence: CDR1 SEHNR, CDR2 FQNEAQ (reference sequence). In DNA, the CDR3 is TGTGCCAGCAGCTTATTGGCCGGGGGGAATGAAGCTTTCTTT. It encodes CASSLLAGGNEAFF.

This clone is medium-sized within its sample. The gene calls are TRBV27 and TRBJ1-2; TRBD1 matches 8 bases. Germline CDR1 reads MNHEY; CDR2 reads SMNVEV (reference sequence). This CDR3 spans 15 amino acids. Losses at the gene ends were 6 bases for V and 5 bases for J; bases not matched to a gene: 11. The CDR3 region is CASSEKGRQGYGYTF. The CDR3 bases are TGTGCCAGCAGCGAGAAGGGCAGACAGGGGTATGGCTACACCTTC.

This sequence joins TRBV29-1 and TRBJ2-7; 7 bases align to TRBD1. The V and J ends lost 5 bases and 1 base, in that order; junction bases with no gene match: 2. Germline lookup yields CDR1 SQVTM and CDR2 ANQGSEA. CDR3 size: 12 residues. CDR3: CSVLGQSYEQYF. In DNA form, the CDR3 reads TGCAGCGTTTTGGGACAGTCCTACGAGCAGTACTTC.

This chain uses TRBV6-5 with TRBJ2-3, with TRBD2 matching over 9 bases. Germline V CDR1 and CDR2: MNHEY, SVGAGI. V dropped 6 bases and J dropped 11; count of bases not matched to a gene: 15. The CDR3 runs 15 residues. The CDR3 bases are TGTGCCAGCAGACCCGATGGCGGGGGGGCCAGTAAGCAGTATTTT. This codes for CASRPDGGGASKQYF.

The V gene is TRBV6-1, the J gene TRBJ1-2; D not resolved. Per germline, CDR1 MNHNS and CDR2 SASEGT. The V and J ends lost 5 bases and 4 bases respectively, with 17 bases between them. The CDR3 loop spans 15 amino acids. CDR3 sequence reads: CASSSREGLLYGYTF. In DNA form, the CDR3 reads TGTGCCAGCAGTTCCCGGGAAGGGCTCCTCTATGGCTACACCTTC.

This chain links TRBV19 with TRBJ2-7; 9 bases match TRBD1. The trim removed 7 bases at V and 4 bases at J, leaving 5 bases unmatched. Germline V CDR1 and CDR2: LNHDA, SQIVND (reference sequence). This CDR3 has 13 amino acids. The CDR3 spells CASKDRGPYEQYF. CDR3 bases: TGTGCCAGTAAGGACAGGGGTCCGTACGAGCAGTACTTC.

CDR3 amino acids: CASSTPTGGETDTQYF. DNA for the CDR3: TGTGCCAGTAGTACCCCAACAGGGGGAGAAACAGATACGCAGTATTTT. This chain uses TRBV19 with TRBJ2-3; TRBD1 aligns across 8 bases. Germline V gives CDR1 LNHDA, CDR2 SQIVND (reference sequence). The CDR3 length is 16 residues. V shed 4 bases and J 3 bases; nucleotides not matched to a gene: 9.

This chain uses TRBV11-2 with TRBJ1-2; D unresolved. V lost 0 bases and J 4 bases, leaving 12 bases between the germline ends. The germline V gene has CDR1 SGHAT and CDR2 FQNNGV. The CDR3 totals 15 residues. The CDR3 DNA sequence: TGTGCCAGCAGCTTAGATAGGAGGACGAGCTATGGCTACACCTTC. Residues: CASSLDRRTSYGYTF.

The CDR3 protein is CASSQESAGPTEAFF. CDR3 nucleotide sequence: TGTGCCAGCAGCCAAGAATCGGCAGGCCCCACTGAAGCTTTCTTT. The chain has TRBV3-1 (or the pseudogene TRBV3-2) and TRBJ1-1; D ambiguous. Germline values: CDR1 LGHDT, CDR2 YNNKEL (reference sequence). The length of the CDR3 is 15 residues. V lost 0 bases and J lost 4, with 12 bases in between.

The chain employs TRBV6-6 and TRBJ2-1, with 9 bases aligning to TRBD2. Germline V lookup: CDR1 MNHNY, CDR2 SVGAGI (reference sequence). V shed 7 bases and J 0 bases; nucleotides not matched to a gene: 7. The length of the CDR3 is 16 residues. CDR3 nucleotide sequence: TGTGCCAGCACCGCGGGGGGGGCCAGCTCCTACAATGAGCAGTTCTTC. Amino acids: CASTAGGASSYNEQFF.

The chain joins TRBV5-4 to TRBJ2-1, with 14 bases matching TRBD2. V was clipped by 0 bases and J by 4 bases; unmatched bases: 3. From germline, CDR1 is SGHNT and CDR2 YYREEE (reference sequence). The CDR3 runs 17 residues. The CDR3 spells CASSLDGLAGGYNEQFF. The CDR3 DNA sequence: TGTGCCAGCAGCTTGGACGGACTAGCGGGGGGTTACAATGAGCAGTTCTTC.

This rearrangement joins TRBV4-2 to TRBJ2-1, with D hard to call. V lost 0 bases and J lost 5, with 8 bases in between. The CDR3 is made up of 14 amino acids. CDR1 and CDR2 (germline): LGHNA, YNFKEQ. CDR3 protein: CASSQEGADNEQFF. Here the CDR3 DNA reads TGTGCCAGCAGCCAAGAAGGCGCGGACAATGAGCAGTTCTTC.

The gene calls are TRBV3-1 (or the pseudogene TRBV3-2) and TRBJ2-3; D unclear. The CDR3 has 19 residues. V shed 3 bases and J shed 6 bases, with 28 bases lying between them. CDR1 and CDR2 from the germline V gene are LGHDT and YNNKEL (reference sequence). The CDR3 bases are TGTGCCAGCAGCCACCAACGTGCCGGAAGGCCATCACCTAGGGATACGCAGTATTTT. This encodes CASSHQRAGRPSPRDTQYF.

The chain is built from TRBV18 and TRBJ1-6; D might be TRBD1 (6 bases). The CDR3 runs to 14 residues. Trimming pared 2 bases from V and 9 bases from J, leaving 11 bases between. The germline V gene encodes CDR1 KGHSH and CDR2 LQKENI. The CDR3 is CASSPRGGGSPLHF. Here the CDR3 DNA reads TGTGCCAGCTCACCAAGGGGGGGCGGTTCACCCCTCCACTTT.

The chain has TRBV12-5 and TRBJ2-5; no clear D gene. Germline loops: CDR1 LGHNT, CDR2 FRNRAP. Trimming took off 2 bases at V and 3 bases at J, with 10 bases between the two ends. This CDR3 is built from 14 residues. For the CDR3, the DNA is TGTGCTAGTGGTTTGAGTCCAGTCGAAGAGACCCAGTACTTC. This gives the protein CASGLSPVEETQYF.

The genes are TRBV27 and TRBJ1-6; 8 nucleotides agree with TRBD1. The CDR3 is 15 amino acids. The V gene's germline CDR1 is MNHEY and CDR2 SMNVEV (reference sequence). J lost 10 bases, V lost 5 bases, and 10 bases had no gene match. CDR3 bases: TGTGCCAGCAGTCAAGGACAGGGTGGGGAATCACCCCTCCACTTT. Translated: CASSQGQGGESPLHF.

The chain combines TRBV18 with TRBJ1-5, with no clear D. Germline V gene lookup returns CDR1 KGHSH and CDR2 LQKENI. This CDR3 has 15 residues. V dropped 0 bases and J dropped 5 bases, with 11 bases sitting between them. The CDR3 protein is CASSPPDGGHQPQHF. In DNA form, the CDR3 reads TGTGCCAGCTCACCACCGGACGGAGGACATCAGCCCCAGCATTTT.

The chain has TRBV5-6 and TRBJ2-5, with TRBD2 identical over 10 bases. Per germline, CDR1 SGHDT and CDR2 YYEEEE. The CDR3 contains 17 residues. V shed 4 bases, J shed 1 base, and the junction held 10 bases outside the gene matches. CDR3 sequence (DNA): TGTGCCAGCAGCCCTCTGAGGGCTAGCGGGGGCCAAGAGACCCAGTACTTC. The encoded protein is CASSPLRASGGQETQYF.

The genes are TRBV27 and TRBJ1-5; D is ambiguous. CDR1 is MNHEY and CDR2 is SMNVEV in the germline V gene (reference sequence). The CDR3 is 16 residues long. Deletions cut 5 bases from V and 3 bases from J, with 17 bases between. This CDR3 is CASSPLGPRDNQPQHF. The CDR3 DNA reads TGTGCCAGCAGTCCCCTTGGTCCGCGAGACAATCAGCCCCAGCATTTT.

The chain recombines TRBV6-6 with TRBJ1-5; TRBD1 matches 8 bases. CDR1 is MNHNY and CDR2 is SVGAGI in the germline V gene (reference sequence). This CDR3 comprises 17 residues. The J segment lost 4 bases and the V segment lost 5 bases, leaving 13 bases of the junction unmatched. CDR3 coding DNA: TGTGCCAGCAGTCCTCCCCGACAGGGGAAAGGGAATCAGCCCCAGCATTTT. This gives the protein CASSPPRQGKGNQPQHF.

The rearrangement links TRBV24-1 to TRBJ1-4; 9 bases match TRBD1. Germline values: CDR1 KGHDR, CDR2 SFDVKD. The CDR3 loop spans 15 amino acids. With 3 bases clipped from V and 6 bases from J, the junction kept 4 bases outside the gene matches. CDR3 bases: TGTGCCACCAGTGATCCGGGACAGGGACATGAAAAACTGTTTTTT. It codes for CATSDPGQGHEKLFF.

The rearrangement links TRBV5-1 to TRBJ1-4, with TRBD1 identical over 7 bases. V lost 4 bases and J lost 5; bases outside the gene matches: 5. Germline V gives CDR1 SGHRS, CDR2 YFSETQ. This CDR3 is built from 14 residues. The CDR3 sequence is CASSLRDRNEKLFF. The DNA for the CDR3 is TGCGCCAGCAGCCTCCGGGACAGAAATGAAAAACTGTTTTTT.

V and J are TRBV10-1 and TRBJ2-3, with 9 bases that match TRBD1. The CDR3 spans 15 residues. Germline V gene lookup returns CDR1 WNHNN and CDR2 SYGVQD (reference sequence). The V and J ends lost 2 bases and 4 bases, in that order; junction bases with no gene match: 4. Written as DNA, the CDR3 is TGCGCCAGCAGTGAGAGGGGACAGGGTTCAGATACGCAGTATTTT. This gives the protein CASSERGQGSDTQYF.

This clone was counted between two and nine times. This chain uses TRBV7-9 with TRBJ1-1, with D tentatively TRBD1 (5 bases). Germline assignment: CDR1 SEHNR and CDR2 FQNEAQ (reference sequence). Trimming took 2 bases from V and 0 from J, leaving 10 bases between them. The CDR3 totals 15 residues. The CDR3 spells CASSLRGDVNTEAFF. CDR3 DNA: TGTGCCAGCAGCTTACGGGGGGACGTGAACACTGAAGCTTTCTTT. The entire variable domain, with the rest obtained from reference TRBV7-9 and TRBJ1-1, is as follows: DTGVSQNPRHKITKRGQNVTFRCDPISEHNRLYWYRQTLGQGPEFLTYFQNEAQLEKSRLLSDRFSAERPKGSFSTLEIQRTEQGDSAMYLCASSLRGDVNTEAFFGQGTRLTVV.

The chain is built from TRBV10-3 and TRBJ2-1, with 11 nucleotides matching TRBD2. V dropped 6 bases and J dropped 6; count of bases not matched to a gene: 7. This CDR3 spans 15 amino acids. Germline V gives CDR1 ENHRY, CDR2 SYGVKD. The CDR3 spells CAIRGLAGGLNEQFF. The CDR3 DNA follows: TGTGCCATCAGGGGGCTAGCGGGAGGCCTCAATGAGCAGTTCTTC.

The chain combines TRBV19 with TRBJ2-2, with D hard to call. CDR3 length equals 12 residues. The V end lost 7 bases, the J end lost 4 bases, and 7 bases lay between the germline ends. Germline values: CDR1 LNHDA, CDR2 SQIVND (reference sequence). CDR3: CASKKSTGELFF. The DNA for the CDR3 is TGTGCCAGTAAAAAGAGCACCGGGGAGCTGTTTTTT. The variable domain in full, completed from reference TRBV19 and TRBJ2-2, reads DGGITQSPKYLFRKEGQNVTLSCEQNLNHDAMYWYRQDPGQGLRLIYYSQIVNDFQKGDIAEGYSVSREKKESFPLTVTSAQKNPTAFYLCASKKSTGELFFGEGSRLTVL.